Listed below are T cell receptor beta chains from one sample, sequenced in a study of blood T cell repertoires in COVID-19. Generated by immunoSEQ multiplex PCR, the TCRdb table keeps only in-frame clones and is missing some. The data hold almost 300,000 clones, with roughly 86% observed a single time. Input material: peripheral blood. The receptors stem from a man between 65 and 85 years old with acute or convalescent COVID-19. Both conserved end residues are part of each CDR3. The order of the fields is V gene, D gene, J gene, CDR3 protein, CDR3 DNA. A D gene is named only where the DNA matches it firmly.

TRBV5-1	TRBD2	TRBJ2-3	CASSWTSGRGADTQYF	TGCGCCAGCAGCTGGACTAGCGGGAGGGGTGCAGATACGCAGTATTTT
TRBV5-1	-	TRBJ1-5	CASSLGPPGSQPQHF	TGCGCCAGCAGCTTGGGACCTCCCGGGAGTCAGCCCCAGCATTTT
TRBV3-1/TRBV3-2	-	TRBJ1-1	CASTNTGGNTEAFF	TGTGCCAGCACAAACACGGGTGGGAACACTGAAGCTTTCTTT
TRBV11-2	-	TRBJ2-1	CASSGTWFARNSDEQFF	TGTGCCAGCAGCGGAACCTGGTTTGCCCGGAATAGCGATGAGCAGTTCTTC
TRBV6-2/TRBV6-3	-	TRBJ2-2	CASTPGLPNTGELFF	TGTGCCAGCACCCCTGGACTCCCGAACACCGGGGAGCTGTTTTTT
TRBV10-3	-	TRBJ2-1	CAIRPELANEQFF	TGTGCCATCAGGCCCGAACTAGCTAATGAGCAGTTCTTC
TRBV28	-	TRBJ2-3	CASTGGKDTQYF	TGTGCCAGCACCGGGGGAAAAGATACGCAGTATTTT
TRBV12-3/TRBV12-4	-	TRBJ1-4	CASTSQVHEKLFF	TGTGCCAGCACATCGCAGGTTCATGAAAAACTGTTTTTT
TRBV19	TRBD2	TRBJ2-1	CASSRYSGESYNEQFF	TGTGCCAGTTCTAGATACAGCGGGGAGTCCTACAATGAGCAGTTCTTC
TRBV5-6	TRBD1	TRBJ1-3	CASSPRGLSGNTIYF	TGTGCCAGCAGCCCCAGGGGGCTATCAGGAAACACCATATATTTT